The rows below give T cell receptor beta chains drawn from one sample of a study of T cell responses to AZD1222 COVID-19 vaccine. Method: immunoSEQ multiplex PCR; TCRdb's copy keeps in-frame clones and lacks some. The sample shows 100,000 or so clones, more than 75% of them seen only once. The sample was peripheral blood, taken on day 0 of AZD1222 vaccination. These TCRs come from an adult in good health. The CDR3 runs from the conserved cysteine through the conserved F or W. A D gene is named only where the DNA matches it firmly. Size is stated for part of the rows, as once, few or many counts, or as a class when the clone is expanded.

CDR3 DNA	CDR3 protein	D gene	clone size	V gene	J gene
TGTGCCAGCAGCGGTTCAGGACTAGCGGGAGAGGGTTCGGGTCAACGGCAGTACTTC	CASSGSGLAGEGSGQRQYF	TRBD2	few	TRBV9	TRBJ2-7
TGCGCCAGCAGACCGACATATCGGGGTCAGCCCCAGCATTTT	CASRPTYRGQPQHF	-	-	TRBV5-1	TRBJ1-5
TGTGCCAGCAGCCAAGATAGAAACAGGGTAAATGAGCAGTTCTTC	CASSQDRNRVNEQFF	-	-	TRBV3-1/TRBV3-2	TRBJ2-1
TGTGCCAGCAGTTACTCTGTTGGCGGGAACTATGGCTACACCTTC	CASSYSVGGNYGYTF	-	-	TRBV6-5	TRBJ1-2
TGTGCCAGCAGCGTCAACAGGGGGACCAACTACGAGCAGTACTTC	CASSVNRGTNYEQYF	TRBD1	-	TRBV11-2	TRBJ2-7
TGTGCCAGCGGGCAGGCCTACGAGCAGTACTTC	CASGQAYEQYF	-	-	TRBV5-4	TRBJ2-7
TGTGCCAGCAGCCTGGGACAGAACTATGGCTACACCTTC	CASSLGQNYGYTF	TRBD1	few	TRBV7-9	TRBJ1-2
TGTGCCAGCAGTAGGAGTTACGGAGGGAACACTGAAGCTTTCTTT	CASSRSYGGNTEAFF	-	-	TRBV28	TRBJ1-1
TGTGCCAGCAGCTGGTCCGGGAGACCTGAAGCTTTCTTT	CASSWSGRPEAFF	-	-	TRBV5-4	TRBJ1-1
TGTGCCAGCAGCCTAACAGGGGATAGCAATCAGCCCCAGCATTTT	CASSLTGDSNQPQHF	TRBD1	-	TRBV9	TRBJ1-5
TGTGCCAGCAGCCAGACAGTCAATAATTCACCCCTCCACTTT	CASSQTVNNSPLHF	-	-	TRBV2	TRBJ1-6
TGTGCCAGCAGCGGGGCCACAATCTCTGAAGCTTTCTTT	CASSGATISEAFF	-	-	TRBV7-6	TRBJ1-1
TGTGCCTGGACCCGAGAGGGGACAAGTGGCTACACCTTC	CAWTREGTSGYTF	-	-	TRBV30	TRBJ1-2
TGTGCCAGTAGTGGCCACCGGGACGTAGCTTTCCACGAGCAGTACTTC	CASSGHRDVAFHEQYF	-	-	TRBV19	TRBJ2-7
TGCAGCGTTGAAGAGAGTATGCTAGCGGCGTACCAAGAGACCCAGTACTTC	CSVEESMLAAYQETQYF	TRBD2	few	TRBV29-1	TRBJ2-5
TGTGCCAGCTCACCAATTATCGGGGACTATGGCTACACCTTC	CASSPIIGDYGYTF	-	once	TRBV18	TRBJ1-2
TGTGCCAGCTCACCTGAGGACAGGGGCGAGCAGTACTTC	CASSPEDRGEQYF	TRBD1	few	TRBV18	TRBJ2-7
TGTGCCAGCAGCCTCGGGCGGGGTAACGGGGCCCAGTACTTC	CASSLGRGNGAQYF	-	-	TRBV3-1/TRBV3-2	TRBJ2-5
TGTGCCAGCAGGGGGCTATACTCTGGAAACACCATATATTTT	CASRGLYSGNTIYF	-	-	TRBV11-2	TRBJ1-3
TGTGCCAGCAGCCCCCCAGGGAGGGAGTACAATGAGCAGTTCTTC	CASSPPGREYNEQFF	TRBD2	-	TRBV27	TRBJ2-1
TGTGCCAGCATGGAGGAGACAGGGTACACCGGGGAGCTGTTTTTT	CASMEETGYTGELFF	TRBD1	few	TRBV5-8	TRBJ2-2
TGTGCCAGCAGCAAAGTCAGGGACAGGAACTATGGCTACACCTTC	CASSKVRDRNYGYTF	-	-	TRBV21-1	TRBJ1-2
TGTGCCAGCAGCTTAGGCTACAGAGAAATACTAGCCAAAAACATTCAGTACTTC	CASSLGYREILAKNIQYF	-	-	TRBV7-8	TRBJ2-4
TGTGCCAGCAGCCAGGGACACACCATATATTTT	CASSQGHTIYF	-	once	TRBV3-1/TRBV3-2	TRBJ1-3
TGTGCCAGCGACCCAGGGGTTGACTCTGGAAACACCATATATTTT	CASDPGVDSGNTIYF	-	-	TRBV6-5	TRBJ1-3
TGTGCCAGCAGCCAAGATGGAGCGGGGGAATACAATGAGCAGTTCTTC	CASSQDGAGEYNEQFF	TRBD2	-	TRBV4-2	TRBJ2-1
TGTGCCAGCAGTGAGGACAGGGGTTTGGGGTCTAGCACAGATACGCAGTATTTT	CASSEDRGLGSSTDTQYF	TRBD1	-	TRBV2	TRBJ2-3
TGTGCCAGCAGCCCTGGAACGACACTGAACACTGAAGCTTTCTTT	CASSPGTTLNTEAFF	-	-	TRBV3-1/TRBV3-2	TRBJ1-1
TGTGCCAGCAGTTACAGGGACAGGGGCGCCTACGAGCAGTACTTC	CASSYRDRGAYEQYF	TRBD1	-	TRBV6-5	TRBJ2-7
TGTGCCAGCAGCTTCTTACCCGGGACCCAGGAGCTAGTCAAAAACATTCAGTACTTC	CASSFLPGTQELVKNIQYF	-	-	TRBV7-2	TRBJ2-4
TGTGCCAGCAGCTCGGGAGGACAGGGACCTTACGAGCAGTACTTC	CASSSGGQGPYEQYF	-	-	TRBV5-4	TRBJ2-7
TGTGCCAGCAGCCAAGAGGAATATTGGGGTCGTGAAAAACTGTTTTTT	CASSQEEYWGREKLFF	-	-	TRBV3-1/TRBV3-2	TRBJ1-4
TGTGCCAGTAGTATATTGAACACCGGGGAGCTGTTTTTT	CASSILNTGELFF	-	-	TRBV19	TRBJ2-2
TGTGCCAGCAGCCCCATGGGGGGCAGCTCCTATAATTCACCCCTCCACTTT	CASSPMGGSSYNSPLHF	-	-	TRBV5-6	TRBJ1-6
TGTGCCAGCAGCGTAAATGCTAACTATGGCTACACCTTC	CASSVNANYGYTF	-	once	TRBV9	TRBJ1-2
TGCGCCAGCAGTGACGGAGGGCCCGCATCTCAAGAGACCCAGTACTTC	CASSDGGPASQETQYF	-	-	TRBV10-1	TRBJ2-5
TGTGCCAGCAGCCCGACAGGGGGCCCAAACACCATATATTTT	CASSPTGGPNTIYF	TRBD1	-	TRBV11-2	TRBJ1-3
TGCGCCAGCAGCCAAGATGACTCCTGGGCAGGAAAATTGAGACAGCCCCAGCATTTT	CASSQDDSWAGKLRQPQHF	-	-	TRBV4-1	TRBJ1-5
TGCGCCAGCAGGGAGGGACTAGCGGCATACAATGAGCAGTTCTTC	CASREGLAAYNEQFF	TRBD2	-	TRBV10-2	TRBJ2-1
TGCGCCAGCACCAAGGGACAGCCCCTGGACCCTGAAGCTTTCTTT	CASTKGQPLDPEAFF	TRBD1	few	TRBV5-1	TRBJ1-1
TGTGCCAGCAGTCCAGGGGTCTATGGCTACACCTTC	CASSPGVYGYTF	-	-	TRBV12-3/TRBV12-4	TRBJ1-2
TGTGCCAGCAGTTTATCGAGGGGGTCCTACGAGCAGTACTTC	CASSLSRGSYEQYF	-	-	TRBV27	TRBJ2-7
TGTGCCTCCAAAATTGGGAGTCGTGTAGACTATGGCTACACCTTC	CASKIGSRVDYGYTF	-	-	TRBV6-6	TRBJ1-2
TGTGCCAGCAGCTTGGCCGGGTTCGACTCCTATAATTCACCCCTCCACTTT	CASSLAGFDSYNSPLHF	-	-	TRBV5-4	TRBJ1-6
TGTGCCACCAGCAGAGGGGCGCGGCTTGAAATAAACACTGAAGCTTTCTTT	CATSRGARLEINTEAFF	-	-	TRBV15	TRBJ1-1
TGTGCCAGCTTACCCTATAAGGGGAGCTCCTACAATGAGCAGTTCTTC	CASLPYKGSSYNEQFF	-	-	TRBV5-4	TRBJ2-1
TGTGCCTGGAGTGTACTCCGGATGGGGAACGGCTACACCTTC	CAWSVLRMGNGYTF	-	-	TRBV30	TRBJ1-2
TGTGCCAGCAACCCGGACGGCGAGGCCTACGAGCAGTACTTC	CASNPDGEAYEQYF	-	-	TRBV5-5	TRBJ2-7
TGCGCCAGCAGCCTCTCCGGACAGGGGAACACTGAAGCTTTCTTT	CASSLSGQGNTEAFF	TRBD1	-	TRBV10-1	TRBJ1-1
TGTGCCAGTAAGGGAGCGGGGGGTTTGAATGAGCAGTTCTTC	CASKGAGGLNEQFF	TRBD2	once	TRBV19	TRBJ2-1
TGTGCCAGCAGCCCGGACGGGACTAGCGGAGATACGCAGTATTTT	CASSPDGTSGDTQYF	TRBD2	-	TRBV7-3	TRBJ2-3
TGCGCCAGCAGCCTACTGGGACAGGTTAATGAAAAACTGTTTTTT	CASSLLGQVNEKLFF	TRBD1	-	TRBV5-1	TRBJ1-4
TGTGCCAGCGTCTTAAATAGAGGACTAGCTGGAAGCTCCTACAATGAGCAGTTCTTC	CASVLNRGLAGSSYNEQFF	TRBD2	-	TRBV7-8	TRBJ2-1
TGTGCCAGCAGTACCCGACGCTACAATGAGCAGTTCTTC	CASSTRRYNEQFF	-	once	TRBV12-3/TRBV12-4	TRBJ2-1
TGTGCCAGCAGTTACCCATCCACCAACAATGAGCAGTTCTTC	CASSYPSTNNEQFF	-	-	TRBV6-2/TRBV6-3	TRBJ2-1
TGTGCCAGCAGCGGTGTAGGACCCAATGAGCAGTTCTTC	CASSGVGPNEQFF	-	once	TRBV6-5	TRBJ2-1
TGCAGCGTGGGGTTCGGTGCGGGAGTTGGTACGCAGTATTTT	CSVGFGAGVGTQYF	TRBD2	-	TRBV29-1	TRBJ2-3
TGTGCCAGCAGTGGGGGTCTGAGCACAGATACGCAGTATTTT	CASSGGLSTDTQYF	-	-	TRBV25-1	TRBJ2-3
TGTGCCAGCAGCCTAATTGGGGGGACAGGGACTCACGAGCAGTACTTC	CASSLIGGTGTHEQYF	TRBD1	-	TRBV11-2	TRBJ2-7
TGCGCCAGCAGCTTGAGGCAGGGGGCCTACGAGCAGTACTTC	CASSLRQGAYEQYF	TRBD1	once	TRBV5-1	TRBJ2-7